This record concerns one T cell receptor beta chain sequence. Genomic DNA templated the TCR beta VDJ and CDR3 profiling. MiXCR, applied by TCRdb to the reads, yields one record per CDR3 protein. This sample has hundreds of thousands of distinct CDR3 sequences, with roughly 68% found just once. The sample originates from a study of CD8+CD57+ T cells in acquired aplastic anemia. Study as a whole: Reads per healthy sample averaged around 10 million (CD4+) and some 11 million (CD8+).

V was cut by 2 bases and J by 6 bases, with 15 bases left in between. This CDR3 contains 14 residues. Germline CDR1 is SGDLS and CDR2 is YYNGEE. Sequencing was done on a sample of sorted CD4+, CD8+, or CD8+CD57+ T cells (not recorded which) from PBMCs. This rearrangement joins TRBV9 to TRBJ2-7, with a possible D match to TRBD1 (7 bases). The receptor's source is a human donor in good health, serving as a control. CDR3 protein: CASSVEGQFSEQYF. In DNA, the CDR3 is TGTGCCAGCAGCGTGGAGGGACAGTTTTCCGAGCAGTACTTC.